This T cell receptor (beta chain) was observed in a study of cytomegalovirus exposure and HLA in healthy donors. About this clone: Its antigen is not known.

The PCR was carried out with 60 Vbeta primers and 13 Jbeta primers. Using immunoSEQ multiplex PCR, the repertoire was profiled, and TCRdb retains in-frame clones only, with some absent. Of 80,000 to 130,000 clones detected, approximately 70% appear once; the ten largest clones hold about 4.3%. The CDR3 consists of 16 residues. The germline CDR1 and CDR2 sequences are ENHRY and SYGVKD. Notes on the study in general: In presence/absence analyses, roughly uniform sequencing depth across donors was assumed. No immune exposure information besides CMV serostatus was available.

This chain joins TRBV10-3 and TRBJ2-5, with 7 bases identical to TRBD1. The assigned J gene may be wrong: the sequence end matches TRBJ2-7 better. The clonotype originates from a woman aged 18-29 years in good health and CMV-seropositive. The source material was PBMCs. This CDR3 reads CAISEGFDRDTYEQYF. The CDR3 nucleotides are TGTGCCATCAGTGAAGGGTTTGACAGGGACACCTACGAGCAGTACTTC.